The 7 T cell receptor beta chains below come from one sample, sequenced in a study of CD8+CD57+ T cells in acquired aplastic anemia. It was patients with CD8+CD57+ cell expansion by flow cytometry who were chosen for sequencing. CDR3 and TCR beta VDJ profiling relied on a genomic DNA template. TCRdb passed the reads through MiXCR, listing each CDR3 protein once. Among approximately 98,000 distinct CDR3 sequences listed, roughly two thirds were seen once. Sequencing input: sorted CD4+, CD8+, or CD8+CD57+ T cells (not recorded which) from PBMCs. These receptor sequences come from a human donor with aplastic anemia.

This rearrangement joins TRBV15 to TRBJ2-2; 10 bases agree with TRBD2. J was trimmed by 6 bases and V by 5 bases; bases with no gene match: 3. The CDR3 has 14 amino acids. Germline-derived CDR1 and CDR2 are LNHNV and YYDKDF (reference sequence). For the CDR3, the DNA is TGTGCCACCAGCGCCGGGACTAGCGCCGGGGAGCTGTTTTTT. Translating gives CATSAGTSAGELFF.

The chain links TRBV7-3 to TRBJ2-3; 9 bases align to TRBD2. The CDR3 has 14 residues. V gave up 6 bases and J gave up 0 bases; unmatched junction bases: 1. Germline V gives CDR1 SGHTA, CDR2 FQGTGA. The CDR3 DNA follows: TGTGCCAGCAGGCTAGCGGGGAGCACAGATACGCAGTATTTT. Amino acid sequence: CASRLAGSTDTQYF.

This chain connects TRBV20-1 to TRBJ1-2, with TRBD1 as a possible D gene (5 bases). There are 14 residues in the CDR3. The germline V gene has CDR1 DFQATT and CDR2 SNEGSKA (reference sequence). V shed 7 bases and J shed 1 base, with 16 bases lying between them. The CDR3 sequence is CSDNRDHLNYGYTF. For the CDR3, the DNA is TGCAGTGACAACCGGGACCACCTTAACTATGGCTACACCTTC.

The CDR3 DNA follows: TGCAGTGCTAGCGGGACAGGGGTCGATGGCTACACCTTC. It yields the protein CSASGTGVDGYTF. The V and J genes are TRBV20-1 and TRBJ1-2; 10 bases align to TRBD1. This CDR3 has 13 amino acids. Germline CDR1 is DFQATT and CDR2 is SNEGSKA (reference sequence). Trimming took 3 bases from V and 6 from J; bases not matched to a gene: 4.

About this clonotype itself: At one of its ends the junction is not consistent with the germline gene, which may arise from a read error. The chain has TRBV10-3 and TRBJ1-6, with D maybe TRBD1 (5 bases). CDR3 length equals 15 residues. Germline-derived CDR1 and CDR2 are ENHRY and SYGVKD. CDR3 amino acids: CATSSGTQSGSPLHF. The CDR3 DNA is TGTGCCACCAGTTCCGGGACTCAAAGTGGTTCACCCCTCCACTTT.

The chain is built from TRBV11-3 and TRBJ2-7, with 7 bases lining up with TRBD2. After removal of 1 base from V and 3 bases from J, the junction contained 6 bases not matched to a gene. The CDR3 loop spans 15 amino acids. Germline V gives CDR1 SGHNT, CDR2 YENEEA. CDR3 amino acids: CASSLGGGYNYEQYF. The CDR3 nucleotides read TGTGCCAGCAGCTTAGGGGGGGGGTACAACTACGAGCAGTACTTC.

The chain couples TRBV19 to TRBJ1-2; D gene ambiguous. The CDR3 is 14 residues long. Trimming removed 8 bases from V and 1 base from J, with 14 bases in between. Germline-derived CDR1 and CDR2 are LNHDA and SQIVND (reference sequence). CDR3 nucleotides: TGTGCCAGTCACCGGAGGGAGGGTAACTATGGCTACACCTTC. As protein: CASHRREGNYGYTF. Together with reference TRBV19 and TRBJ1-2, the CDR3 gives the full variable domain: DGGITQSPKYLFRKEGQNVTLSCEQNLNHDAMYWYRQDPGQGLRLIYYSQIVNDFQKGDIAEGYSVSREKKESFPLTVTSAQKNPTAFYLCASHRREGNYGYTFGSGTRLTVV.